This T cell receptor beta chain derives from a study of neoadjuvant nivolumab and ipilimumab in lung cancer. Study-level background: Nivolumab 3 mg/kg was given days 1, 15 and 29, plus ipilimumab 1 mg/kg day 1 in combination.

Broader study findings: Resected tumors had greater TCR richness and clonality than uninvolved lung. Pathologic regression was not significantly tied to TCR clonality. Only two of four nivolumab-treated tumors gained richness and clonality by surgery.

Some clones are missing from TCRdb's copy, which holds only in-frame ones; the method was immunoSEQ multiplex PCR. Among some 13,000 clones, almost 96% were seen once, and the ten largest hold under 3%. CDR1 is SGHTS, CDR2 YDEGEE, per germline. The CDR3 contains 14 residues. The ends were cut back, 4 bases at V and 0 bases at J, with 9 bases in the middle. Of note for this clone: What it binds is unknown.

The sample was peripheral blood, taken after neoadjuvant nivolumab, alone or with ipilimumab, at or shortly before surgery. V and J are TRBV5-8 and TRBJ2-3; D remains unclear. The TCR sequence derives from an adult with non-small cell lung cancer. The CDR3 is CASSKGASTDTQYF. In DNA form, the CDR3 reads TGTGCCAGCAGCAAGGGCGCGAGCACAGATACGCAGTATTTT.